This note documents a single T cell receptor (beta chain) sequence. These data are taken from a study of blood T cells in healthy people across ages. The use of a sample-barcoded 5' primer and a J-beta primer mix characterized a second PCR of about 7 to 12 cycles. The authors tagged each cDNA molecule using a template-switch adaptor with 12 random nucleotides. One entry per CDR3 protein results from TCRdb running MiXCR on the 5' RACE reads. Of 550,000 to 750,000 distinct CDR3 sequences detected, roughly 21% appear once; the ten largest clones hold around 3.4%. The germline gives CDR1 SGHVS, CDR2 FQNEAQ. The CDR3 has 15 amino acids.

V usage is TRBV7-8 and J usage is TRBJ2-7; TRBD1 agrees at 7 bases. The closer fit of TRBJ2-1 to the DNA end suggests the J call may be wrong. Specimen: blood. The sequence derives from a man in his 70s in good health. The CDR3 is CASSLQGGIYNEQFF. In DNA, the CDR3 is TGTGCCAGCAGCTTGCAAGGGGGCATCTACAATGAGCAGTTCTTC.